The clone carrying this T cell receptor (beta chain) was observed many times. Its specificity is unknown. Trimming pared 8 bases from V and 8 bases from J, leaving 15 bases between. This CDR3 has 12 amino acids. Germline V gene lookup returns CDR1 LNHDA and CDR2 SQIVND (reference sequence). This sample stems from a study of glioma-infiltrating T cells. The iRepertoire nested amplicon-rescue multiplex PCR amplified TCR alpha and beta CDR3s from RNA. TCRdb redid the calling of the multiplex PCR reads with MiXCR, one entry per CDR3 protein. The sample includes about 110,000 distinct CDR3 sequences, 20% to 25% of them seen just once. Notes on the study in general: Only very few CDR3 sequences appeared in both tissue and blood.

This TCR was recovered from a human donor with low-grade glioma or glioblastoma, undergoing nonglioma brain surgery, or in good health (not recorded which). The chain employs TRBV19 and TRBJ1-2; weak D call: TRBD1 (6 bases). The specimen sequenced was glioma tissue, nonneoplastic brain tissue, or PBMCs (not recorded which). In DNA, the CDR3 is TGTGCCAGTCTACAAGGGGGAACCGGCTACACCTTC. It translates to CASLQGGTGYTF.